The next 21 T cell receptor beta chains were all read from a single sample in a study of T cells in Graves' hyperthyroidism and ophthalmopathy. Amplification targeted TCR beta CDR3 regions from RNA transcripts. TCR CDR3 underwent first-round RT-PCR with the HTBI primer set. One entry per CDR3 protein, called by TCRdb with MiXCR from the multiplex PCR reads. The data hold roughly 100,000 distinct CDR3 sequences, with approximately 42% observed a single time. Sequenced: peripheral blood or thyroid tissue (not recorded which). These receptors came from a woman in her 30s with Graves' hyperthyroidism.

This clonotype occurred many times. The chain recombines TRBV11-1 with TRBJ2-7, with TRBD1 as a possible D gene (6 bases). This CDR3 has 14 residues. V was pared by 7 bases and J by 3 bases, with 16 bases between. Looked up from germline, CDR1 is SGHAT and CDR2 is FQDESV (reference sequence). The CDR3 region has the DNA TGTGCCAGCACCAAGGGACAAACAGTCTACGAGCAGTACTTC. Translating it yields CASTKGQTVYEQYF.

This chain links TRBV2 with TRBJ1-5, with a possible D match to TRBD1 (6 bases). With 7 bases removed from V and 6 bases from J, the gap between germline ends came to 13 bases. Germline lookup yields CDR1 SNHLY and CDR2 FYNNEI. The CDR3 sequence is 13 residues long. The CDR3 reads CASNVQGSQPQHF. Here the CDR3 DNA reads TGTGCCAGCAATGTCCAGGGGAGTCAGCCCCAGCATTTT.

The chain carries TRBV12-3 or TRBV12-4 and TRBJ1-2; 7 nucleotides match TRBD1. This CDR3 contains 13 residues. J was trimmed by 8 bases and V by 5 bases; bases with no gene match: 8. The CDR3 bases are TGTGCCAGCAGTGCCGGGACAGAGAACGGCTACACCTTC. It codes for CASSAGTENGYTF.

V and J are TRBV18 and TRBJ1-2; D ambiguous. The CDR3 contains 14 residues. The germline V gene has CDR1 KGHSH and CDR2 LQKENI. V was shortened by 1 base and J by 1 base, with 7 bases between the two germline ends. This chain's CDR3 is CASSPRDNNYGYTF. CDR3 in DNA: TGTGCCAGCTCACCACGCGACAATAACTATGGCTACACCTTC.

The chain uses TRBV20-1 and TRBJ2-5; TRBD1 matches 9 bases. Trimming cost V 6 bases and J 5 bases; bases outside gene matches: 10. Germline CDR1 DFQATT, CDR2 SNEGSKA (reference sequence). This CDR3 has 14 residues. In nucleotides, the CDR3 is TGCAGTGCCATCAACGCCGGACAGGGGGAGACCCAGTACTTC. This gives the protein CSAINAGQGETQYF.

The V and J genes are TRBV30 and TRBJ1-2; D not resolved. Trimming took 2 bases from V and 8 from J, leaving 15 bases between them. Looked up from germline, CDR1 is GTSNPN and CDR2 is SVGIG (reference sequence). The CDR3 is 13 amino acids. CDR3 sequence: CAWSFAPVSGYTF. The CDR3 coding sequence is TGTGCCTGGAGTTTTGCACCCGTGAGCGGCTACACCTTC.

A remark on this clonotype: The conserved phenylalanine or tryptophan normally closing the CDR3 is absent here, so this likely arose from a read error. No DNA is shown, since the ends of the CDR3 on it are uncertain; the CDR3 is the one TCRdb lists. CDR3 sequence: CSAARGVGNTVYS. The chain is built from TRBV20-1 and TRBJ1-3; TRBD1 reflects the table's D call only, with no check against the DNA. Germline CDR1 and CDR2: DFQATT and SNEGSKA (reference sequence). The CDR3 is 13 amino acids long, termini counted.

This clonotype showed up just once. DNA of the CDR3: TGTGCCAGCAGCGGGAACATAGAAACAGAGACCCAGTACTTC. Its protein product is CASSGNIETETQYF. The gene calls are TRBV7-3 and TRBJ2-5; D call uncertain. V lost 5 bases to trimming and J lost 4 bases, with 14 bases between them. The CDR3 is made up of 14 amino acids. In germline, CDR1 is SGHTA, CDR2 FQGTGA.

This clonotype was recorded once. The germline gene is not matched at one end of the junction; a read error may be the cause. The chain is built from TRBV20-1 and TRBJ2-5; D gene unclear. Germline V lookup: CDR1 DFQATT, CDR2 SNEGSKA (reference sequence). This CDR3 has 11 amino acids. The CDR3 sequence: CGAQYQETQYF. Written as DNA, the CDR3 is TGCGGTGCGCAGTACCAAGAGACCCAGTACTTC.

The chain is built from TRBV4-2 and TRBJ1-4; perhaps TRBD1 as D (6 bases). The CDR3 sequence is 14 residues long. Trimming took off 1 base at V and 7 bases at J, with 10 bases between the two ends. Per germline, CDR1 LGHNA and CDR2 YNFKEQ. CDR3 protein: CASSQGTEIEKLFF. CDR3 in DNA: TGTGCCAGCAGCCAAGGGACAGAAATTGAAAAACTGTTTTTT.

As to this clonotype: Given the absence of the conserved phenylalanine or tryptophan at the CDR3 end, a read error is likely. V gene TRBV6-5 combines with J gene TRBJ2-2; D is undetermined. CDR3 length: 12 residues. CDR1 and CDR2 (germline): MNHEY, SVGAGI. Between the trimmed V and J ends, which lost 5 bases and 9 bases, there was a span of 10 bases. CDR3 sequence reads: CASSLGSRELFY. Here the CDR3 DNA reads TGTGCCAGCAGTCTGGGTAGTAGGGAGCTGTTTTAT.

On this clonotype itself: One end of the junction does not line up with germline, which may come from a read error. The genes are TRBV11-2 and TRBJ2-6, with D perhaps being TRBD1 or TRBD2 (5 bases each). This CDR3 spans 15 amino acids. Germline V gene sequence: CDR1 SGHAT, CDR2 FQNNGV. The CDR3 is CASTSLRDGAYVLTF. For the CDR3, the DNA is TGTGCCAGCACAAGTTTAAGGGACGGGGCCTACGTCCTGACTTTC.

This clonotype was recorded many times. The gene calls are TRBV11-2 and TRBJ2-2, with D perhaps matching TRBD1 (6 bases). Germline V gene sequence: CDR1 SGHAT, CDR2 FQNNGV. The CDR3 loop spans 15 amino acids. Trimming took 5 bases from V and 5 from J, leaving 15 bases between them. The CDR3 is CASSQPTGQTGELFF. In nucleotides, the CDR3 is TGTGCCAGCAGCCAACCGACAGGCCAGACCGGGGAGCTGTTTTTT.

This clonotype was observed at least ten times. DNA of the CDR3: TGTGCCAGCAGCGTAGAAGGGTCACCCCAAGAGACCCAGTACTTC. Translated: CASSVEGSPQETQYF. The chain employs TRBV9 and TRBJ2-5; D unresolved. With 0 bases removed from V and 1 base from J, the gap between germline ends came to 10 bases. The CDR3 is made up of 15 amino acids. Germline V gives CDR1 SGDLS, CDR2 YYNGEE.

This chain uses TRBV12-3 or TRBV12-4 with TRBJ2-7, with D unresolved. This CDR3 region has 11 residues. Between the trimmed V and J ends, which lost 6 bases and 7 bases, there was a span of 10 bases. CDR3 in DNA: TGTGCCAGCAGCCTCGACCTGGAGCAGTACTTC. Residues: CASSLDLEQYF.

This clonotype appeared a few times. V gene TRBV10-2 combines with J gene TRBJ2-5; D gene uncertain. Germline CDR1 reads WSHSY; CDR2 reads SAAADI. CDR3 size: 12 residues. The germline V and J ends were trimmed by 4 bases and 2 bases, with 5 bases remaining between them. The CDR3 DNA is TGCGCCAGCAGTGGGGCGCAAGAGACCCAGTACTTC. It yields the protein CASSGAQETQYF.

In this sample, this clonotype turned up a few times. The chain links TRBV28 to TRBJ2-5; D not certain. V shed 3 bases and J shed 9 bases, with 2 bases lying between them. This CDR3 is 9 amino acids long. Per the germline V gene, CDR1 is MDHEN and CDR2 is SYDVKM. The CDR3 spells CASSLSQYF. The CDR3 DNA reads TGTGCCAGCAGTTTGTCCCAGTACTTC.

This clonotype was found many times. This may arise from a read error, as a much more abundant clone is one base away. The DNA for the CDR3 is TGTGCCATCAGCGCTTCAGGGGGCGCCGGGGAGCTGCTTTTT. It yields the protein CAISASGGAGELLF. The chain employs TRBV10-3 and TRBJ2-2, with TRBD1 matching over 8 bases. The CDR3 spans 14 residues. Germline V gives CDR1 ENHRY, CDR2 SYGVKD.

This clonotype was counted many times. The CDR3 bases are TGTGCCAGCAGCAATTATCCGGTGGGAACTAATGAAAAACTGTTTTTT. As protein: CASSNYPVGTNEKLFF. The chain joins TRBV14 to TRBJ1-4; D is uncertain. The CDR3 length is 16 residues. In germline, CDR1 is SGHDN, CDR2 FVKESK. V was clipped by 5 bases and J by 1 base, with 14 bases between them.

Regarding this clonotype: A clone one base away is much larger, so this may be a read error. V and J are TRBV30 and TRBJ2-5; 8 positions match TRBD2. Per the germline V gene, CDR1 is GTSNPN and CDR2 is SVGIG (reference sequence). The CDR3 sequence is 13 residues long. V trimming: 4 bases; J trimming: 6 bases; junction bases outside the gene matches: 7. The CDR3 DNA reads TGTGCCTGGACCTCACTAGCGGTAAAGACCCAGTACTTC. Encoded protein: CAWTSLAVKTQYF.

There are many counts of this clonotype. The chain employs TRBV5-1 and TRBJ1-1; TRBD1 is a possible D gene (5 bases). CDR3 length: 14 residues. In germline, CDR1 is SGHRS, CDR2 YFSETQ. Trimming took off 5 bases at V and 5 bases at J, with 16 bases between the two ends. CDR3 in amino acids: CASRPGPGGTEAFF. DNA for the CDR3: TGCGCCAGCAGGCCGGGACCGGGCGGAACTGAAGCTTTCTTT.